A selection of T cell receptor beta chains follows, all from one sample in a study of identical twins. MiXCR was run by TCRdb on the 5' RACE reads, yielding one entry per CDR3 protein. This table holds over 550,000 distinct CDR3 sequences, less than 9% found once. The same data also contributed to another study, on yellow fever vaccine responses in identical twins.

The specimen sequenced was PBMCs. The source of these receptors is a woman under 30 in good health. The CDR3 runs from the conserved cysteine through the conserved F or W. Fields, in order: D gene, clone size, V gene, J gene, CDR3 protein. D genes are given only for firm matches. Clone size is shown for a subset of rows, as once, few, many or a class of expanded clone.

.	.	TRBV24-1	TRBJ2-1	CATSDPTRDNEQFF
.	many	TRBV12-3/TRBV12-4	TRBJ1-2	CASRGGGYGYTF
.	few	TRBV27	TRBJ1-1	CASSGQPPEAFF
TRBD1	many	TRBV9	TRBJ1-1	CASSETGRTEAFF
TRBD2	.	TRBV5-1	TRBJ2-1	CASRHAEGTSGRYTGNEQFF
TRBD2	many	TRBV4-1	TRBJ2-3	CASSQDEGRAFGTDTQYF
TRBD2	few	TRBV11-2	TRBJ2-7	CASSQGLAESYEQYF
.	.	TRBV20-1	TRBJ1-1	CSALVNMNTEAFF
.	.	TRBV5-1	TRBJ2-2	CASSLEKTGELFF
TRBD2	many	TRBV24-1	TRBJ2-1	CATQSGGPYNEQFF
TRBD2	.	TRBV20-1	TRBJ2-3	CSARSGGADTDTQYF
.	many	TRBV5-1	TRBJ2-2	CASSLDPGAPNTGELFF
.	many	TRBV12-3/TRBV12-4	TRBJ2-5	CASSHLSQETQYF
.	few	TRBV5-1	TRBJ2-3	CASSWNRDLVVADTQYF
.	few	TRBV5-6	TRBJ1-1	CASSSPWPNTEAFF
TRBD1	.	TRBV5-4	TRBJ2-5	CASSWTGFQETQYF
.	few	TRBV7-9	TRBJ2-4	CASSLVPGEENIQYF
.	many	TRBV25-1	TRBJ1-6	CASSAVDGGPLHF
.	.	TRBV18	TRBJ2-5	CASSPWGEQETQYF
TRBD1	many	TRBV7-9	TRBJ2-3	CASSPQTGTKSTDTQYF
TRBD2	few	TRBV5-1	TRBJ2-5	CASSYGGGAETQYF
.	few	TRBV4-2	TRBJ2-2	CASSQVETSGELFF
.	few	TRBV10-3	TRBJ2-2	CAISSFTGLTGELFF
TRBD2	many	TRBV6-2/TRBV6-3	TRBJ2-1	CASSLADLNEQFF
.	many	TRBV5-1	TRBJ1-1	CASSTSTGLTRAFF
.	many	TRBV5-1	TRBJ2-3	CASSLALVADTQYF
TRBD1	few	TRBV5-6	TRBJ1-2	CASSTPDRTHGYTF
TRBD2	.	TRBV7-2	TRBJ2-1	CASSATPRRGLAAGASYNEQFF
.	few	TRBV7-9	TRBJ2-2	CASSLVRGSNTGELFF
TRBD2	many	TRBV2	TRBJ2-1	CASRRRLAGDNEQFF
TRBD1	.	TRBV7-2	TRBJ2-2	CASSWGTGARSTGELFF
.	.	TRBV12-3/TRBV12-4	TRBJ1-2	CASSQTPGVYGYTF
.	few	TRBV5-4	TRBJ2-3	CASSFSSRIGSTDTQYF
TRBD2	few	TRBV4-2	TRBJ2-1	CASSQEPSGEYNEQFF
.	few	TRBV11-2	TRBJ2-1	CASSLVWTTNEQFF
.	many	TRBV27	TRBJ2-1	CASSPSRARQFF